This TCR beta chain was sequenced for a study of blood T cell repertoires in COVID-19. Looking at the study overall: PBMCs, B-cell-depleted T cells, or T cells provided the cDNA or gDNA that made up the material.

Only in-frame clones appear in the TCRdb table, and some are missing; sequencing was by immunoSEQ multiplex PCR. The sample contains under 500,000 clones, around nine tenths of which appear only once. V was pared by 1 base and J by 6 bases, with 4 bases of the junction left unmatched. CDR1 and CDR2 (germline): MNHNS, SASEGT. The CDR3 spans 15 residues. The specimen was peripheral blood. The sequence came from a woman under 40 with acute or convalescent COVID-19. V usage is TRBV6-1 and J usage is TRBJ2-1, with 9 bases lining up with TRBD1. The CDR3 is CASSEGTGAINEQFF. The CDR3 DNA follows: TGTGCCAGCAGTGAAGGGACAGGGGCTATCAATGAGCAGTTCTTC.